The present entry profiles one T cell receptor beta chain with its context. Its specific antigen is unknown. Nothing much larger sits one base from this clone, and base qualities are not available. This record comes from a study of CD4 T cells in relation to SARS-CoV-2 and coronaviruses (dated by TCRdb to the early 2020s). Regarding the complete study: Using patient-derived lymphoblastoid cell lines, the shared crossreactive spike epitopes were mapped to their HLA restriction. At the level of individual TCR clonotypes, the study measured memory CD4+ T cell crossreactivity between SARS-CoV-2 spike protein and common cold coronavirus spike proteins. The Adaptive Biotechnologies TCR-sequencing kit was used to sequence samples from a few pre-COVID donors and the naive versus memory experiments, while other data came from Illumina-based sequencing. A different, Illumina-based TCR-beta assay was used to sequence expansion assays from other donors in the study. General findings and caveats noted by the study authors: No donor contributed both pre-pandemic and post-infection samples, which limited tracing the source of pre-existing responses. Roughly 70% of donors had memory CD4+ clonotypes that crossrecognized SARS-CoV-2 and at least one common cold coronavirus spike. Sequencing of naive versus memory cells indicated that the assay detects memory recall responses, not primary responses primed during culture. Small numbers of patients and of tested TCRs were a limitation of the study. Crossreactive clones showed significantly weaker SARS-CoV-2-driven expansion than monoreactive clones, consistent with antigenic imprinting. Since the crossreactivity analysis centred on spike protein, crossreactivity against other viral proteins was not assessed.

DNA from uncultured naive and memory CD4+ T cells underwent immunoSEQ TCR-beta sequencing at deep resolution. The authors processed their data as follows. During preprocessing, nonproductive sequences were discarded, as were any CDR3s that did not begin with C, did not end with F or W, or were shorter than 7 amino acids. Cultured and uncultured naive and memory CD4+ repertoires were searched for previously identified spike- and CEF-reactive CDR3s. After three terminal residues were trimmed from each end, CDR3 homology was quantified as pairwise Levenshtein distance using the stringdist R package. Imported from immuneACCESS, the table was reduced by TCRdb to in-frame sequences with V and J called. These copies leave out some clones; in studies compared against another copy, an unresolved V gene accounts for under half, and the cause of the remainder is not known. V and J calls plus clone size are reproduced from that table; the DNA served to infer D and trimming. Counted in this sample were nearly 70,000 clones; 93% of them appeared once. The ten largest clones capture under 0.25% of the sample.

CD4+ T cells from unexposed donors were collected before the COVID-19 pandemic (2011-2018). Naive and memory CD4+ T cells were separated from cryopreserved PBMCs through CD4 enrichment, which was followed by EasySep naive CD4+ T cell enrichment. The leukapheresis product used for the unexposed donors was purchased from a commercial source. Ficoll-Paque PLUS gradient centrifugation was used to isolate PBMCs from either whole blood or leukapheresis product. The PBMCs went either fresh into the expansion assay or into cryopreservation at -140 degrees C. The QIAamp Micro DNA Kit was used to extract genomic DNA from the CD4+ T cells. From the cysteine through the phenylalanine, the CDR3 covers 16 amino acids. The read is trimmed to its CDR3 DNA, 48 bases read in frame from base 1. V loses 0 bases at its end and J loses 2 bases; junction bases beyond the gene matches: 6. Taken from the germline V gene, the CDR1 and CDR2 loops are SGHRS and YFSETQ.

The V and J segments used are TRBV5-1 and TRBJ2-3; TRBD1 agrees with 7 junctional bases. The clonotype originates from a human donor in good health. The specimen was naive CD4+ T cells from PBMCs. This sample's cell subset or site label indicates: naive CD4+ T cells isolated by negative enrichment. CDR3 region: CASSLETGDITDTQYF. The DNA reads as follows: TGCGCCAGCAGCTTGGAAACAGGGGACATCACAGATACGCAGTATTTT.